These 32 T cell receptor beta chains originate from one sample sequenced in a study of blood T cells in healthy people across ages. The second PCR ran about 6 to 11 cycles with a sample-barcoded 5' primer and J-beta primers. TCRdb recomputed calls from the 5' RACE reads with MiXCR, one row per CDR3 protein. Counted here are 1,100,000 or so distinct CDR3 sequences, 45% occurring once; the ten biggest clones make up approximately 17%. What was sequenced was blood. The receptors were gathered from a woman aged 60 to 75 in good health.

In its sample, this clonotype was seen a few times. This sequence joins TRBV12-3 or TRBV12-4 and TRBJ2-5; D may be TRBD2 (5 bases). The CDR3 runs 13 residues. Trimming pared 3 bases from V and 3 bases from J, leaving 8 bases between. In nucleotides, the CDR3 is TGTGCCAGCAGTTTTAGGCGGGAAGAGACCCAGTACTTC. Translating gives CASSFRREETQYF.

This sequence joins TRBV9 and TRBJ2-2; D gene uncertain. Per the germline V gene, CDR1 is SGDLS and CDR2 is YYNGEE. The CDR3 length is 15 residues. The V gene lost 6 bases and the J gene lost 2 bases, with 14 bases spanning the gap. In nucleotides, the CDR3 is TGTGCCAGCACGCCGGCCCCATCAAACACCGGGGAGCTGTTTTTT. The encoded protein is CASTPAPSNTGELFF. Complete variable domain (other parts from reference TRBV9 and TRBJ2-2): DSGVTQTPKHLITATGQRVTLRCSPRSGDLSVYWYQQSLDQGLQFLIQYYNGEERAKGNILERFSAQQFPDLHSELNLSSLELGDSALYFCASTPAPSNTGELFFGEGSRLTVL.

This clonotype was observed a few times. In nucleotides, the CDR3 is TGCGCCAGCAGCTTGGGGTGGGGTGCCATCTCCTACGAGCAGTACTTC. Its translation is CASSLGWGAISYEQYF. This rearrangement joins TRBV5-1 to TRBJ2-7; D is undetermined. CDR1 SGHRS and CDR2 YFSETQ come from the germline V gene. Trimming left V 0 bases short and J 0 bases short, with 13 bases between. The length of the CDR3 is 16 residues.

In its sample, this clonotype was seen a few times. V gene TRBV6-1 combines with J gene TRBJ2-6, with 9 bases that match TRBD1. The CDR3 has 17 residues. The ends lost 6 bases at V and 2 bases at J; junction bases unmatched: 8. Germline CDR1 is MNHNS and CDR2 is SASEGT. The CDR3 loop reads CASSPRDRVPGANVLTF. In DNA form, the CDR3 reads TGTGCCAGCAGCCCCCGGGACAGGGTTCCTGGGGCCAACGTCCTGACTTTC.

The chain employs TRBV15 and TRBJ2-5; D call uncertain. The DNA end favors TRBJ2-7, so the J call may be wrong. CDR3 length equals 18 residues. Per germline, CDR1 LNHNV and CDR2 YYDKDF (reference sequence). In DNA form, the CDR3 reads TGTGCCACCAGCAGAGGACTCGGAAAGGCGGCAGAGGCCTACGAGCAGTACTTC. Its translation is CATSRGLGKAAEAYEQYF.

Ten or more counts support this clonotype. This chain uses TRBV10-3 with TRBJ2-3; D is possibly TRBD1 (5 bases). Trimming stripped 3 bases from V and 5 bases from J, with 12 bases between. The CDR3 sequence is 14 residues long. Germline CDR1 is ENHRY and CDR2 is SYGVKD. Written as DNA, the CDR3 is TGTGCCATCAGTGAAGGAACAGGACGAGATACGCAGTATTTT. Its translation is CAISEGTGRDTQYF.

V and J are TRBV5-3 and TRBJ2-1, with 13 bases fitting TRBD2. TRBV5-3 is annotated as an ORF whose role is uncertain. This CDR3 is built from 14 residues. With V trimmed by 0 bases and J by 15 bases, 6 bases remained unmatched. The CDR3 protein is CARSLGGLAGCLFF. Here the CDR3 DNA reads TGTGCCAGAAGCTTGGGGGGACTAGCGGGATGTTTGTTCTTC.

This clonotype was detected a few times. The chain carries TRBV5-6 and TRBJ2-1; possible D gene TRBD1, 5 bases. The CDR3 extends over 14 amino acids. V was shortened by 0 bases and J by 7 bases, with 11 bases between the two germline ends. Germline assignment: CDR1 SGHDT and CDR2 YYEEEE. CDR3 loop: CASSLDQGQNEQFF. The DNA for the CDR3 is TGTGCCAGCAGCTTGGATCAGGGTCAGAATGAGCAGTTCTTC.

The rearrangement uses TRBV24-1 and TRBJ2-5, with D hard to call. Germline V CDR1 and CDR2: KGHDR, SFDVKD. The CDR3 covers 16 residues. V lost 4 bases and J lost 11, with 25 bases in between. The CDR3 region is CATSDSDGSSYNEQYF. DNA of the CDR3: TGTGCCACCAGTGACTCGGACGGTAGCTCCTACAATGAGCAGTACTTC.

The rearrangement uses TRBV6-5 and TRBJ2-3, with TRBD2 as a possible D gene (5 bases). With 5 bases removed from V and 0 bases from J, the gap between germline ends came to 12 bases. Germline V CDR1 and CDR2: MNHEY, SVGAGI. The CDR3 extends over 15 amino acids. The DNA of the CDR3 is TGTGCCAGCAGTCCCTCCAGGACTAGCACAGATACGCAGTATTTT. This sequence encodes CASSPSRTSTDTQYF.

The CDR3 coding sequence is TGTGCCACCGACTCGACGGCTAACTATGGCTACACCTTC. Its protein is CATDSTANYGYTF. The chain joins TRBV28 to TRBJ1-2; D is uncertain. Germline CDR1 MDHEN, CDR2 SYDVKM. The V and J ends lost 10 bases and 0 bases respectively, with 12 bases between them. This CDR3 is 13 amino acids long.

This clonotype came up a few times. This chain joins TRBV20-1 and TRBJ2-3, with 8 nucleotides matching TRBD2. V was pared by 7 bases and J by 2 bases, with 8 bases of the junction left unmatched. The germline V gene encodes CDR1 DFQATT and CDR2 SNEGSKA (reference sequence). CDR3 length: 14 amino acids. CDR3 sequence reads: CSGWIAGYTDTQYF. The DNA of the CDR3 is TGCAGTGGGTGGATAGCGGGGTACACAGATACGCAGTATTTT.

This clonotype occurred once. The chain uses TRBV4-1 and TRBJ2-5; D assignment may be TRBD1 or TRBD2 (6 bases each). Trimming removed 1 base from V and 6 bases from J, with 12 bases in between. Germline-derived CDR1 and CDR2 are MGHRA and YSYEKL. CDR3 length: 14 amino acids. The CDR3 reads CASSQGDRGQTQYF. The DNA for the CDR3 is TGCGCCAGCAGCCAAGGGGACCGGGGGCAGACCCAGTACTTC.

This clonotype was seen a few times. The chain uses TRBV20-1 and TRBJ2-1; 7 nucleotides align to TRBD2. Germline V CDR1 and CDR2: DFQATT, SNEGSKA (reference sequence). The CDR3 contains 13 residues. The ends lost 5 bases at V and 8 bases at J; junction bases unmatched: 9. DNA for the CDR3: TGCAGTGCTCCGCCCGCGGGAGTTGATGAGCAGTTCTTC. It specifies CSAPPAGVDEQFF.

In its sample, this clonotype was seen a few times. This rearrangement joins TRBV14 to TRBJ2-5; no definite D call. CDR1 and CDR2 from the germline V gene are SGHDN and FVKESK. Trimming cost V 2 bases and J 2 bases, with 15 bases left between them. CDR3 length equals 16 residues. CDR3 loop: CASSQFSSPSQETQYF. CDR3 in DNA: TGTGCCAGCAGCCAATTTTCGTCACCCTCGCAAGAGACCCAGTACTTC.

V usage is TRBV24-1 and J usage is TRBJ2-6; the D is unclear. V was cut by 4 bases and J by 12 bases, with 12 bases left in between. Germline values: CDR1 KGHDR, CDR2 SFDVKD. The CDR3 contains 13 residues. Here the CDR3 DNA reads TGTGCCACCAGTGAAGGGCTGACCCCCGTCCTGACTTTC. It encodes CATSEGLTPVLTF.

The gene calls are TRBV21-1 and TRBJ2-1; TRBD2 reflects the table's D call only, with no check against the DNA. TRBV21-1 represents a pseudogene. This CDR3 has 16 residues. The CDR3: CATQGTSGRHYNEQFF. For the CDR3, the DNA is TGTGCCACCCAAGGGACTAGCGGGAGGCACTACAATGAGCAGTTCTTC.

This chain uses TRBV28 with TRBJ1-5; D unclear. V was pared by 5 bases and J by 7 bases, with 9 bases between. The CDR3 consists of 12 residues. Germline V lookup: CDR1 MDHEN, CDR2 SYDVKM. CDR3 sequence: CASSRAGQPQHF. The CDR3 nucleotides read TGTGCCAGCAGTCGTGCAGGCCAGCCCCAGCATTTT.

This chain joins TRBV12-3 or TRBV12-4 and TRBJ1-5, with D perhaps matching TRBD1 (6 bases). The CDR3 is 18 residues long. V lost 2 bases and J 0 bases, leaving 17 bases between the germline ends. The CDR3 DNA sequence: TGTGCCAGCAGTTTAAGCAGGGGCCGGCACCCTAGCAATCAGCCCCAGCATTTT. Translated, it gives CASSLSRGRHPSNQPQHF.

This chain connects TRBV29-1 to TRBJ2-3, with D tentatively TRBD2 (6 bases). Germline CDR1 SQVTM, CDR2 ANQGSEA. V lost 4 bases to trimming and J lost 4 bases, with 9 bases between them. This CDR3 contains 12 residues. CDR3 nucleotide sequence: TGCAGCGTTGTCGGGAGTTCAGATACGCAGTATTTT. It encodes CSVVGSSDTQYF.

The rearrangement links TRBV6-6 to TRBJ1-2; weak D call: TRBD1 (5 bases). The V gene's germline CDR1 is MNHNY and CDR2 SVGAGI (reference sequence). V was shortened by 8 bases and J by 4 bases, with 20 bases between the two germline ends. CDR3 length: 15 residues. The CDR3 sequence: CASQTGQGLFYGYTF. DNA of the CDR3: TGTGCCAGCCAGACGGGGCAGGGTTTGTTCTATGGCTACACCTTC.

This clonotype was detected a few times. J is TRBJ2-5 and V is TRBV20-1; TRBD1 aligns across 7 bases. With V trimmed by 6 bases and J by 2 bases, 3 bases remained unmatched. The CDR3 totals 12 residues. Looked up from germline, CDR1 is DFQATT and CDR2 is SNEGSKA (reference sequence). The CDR3 region is CSATTGQETQYF. The CDR3 DNA follows: TGCAGTGCCACGACAGGGCAAGAGACCCAGTACTTC.

The rearrangement uses TRBV6-5 and TRBJ2-1, with 9 bases lining up with TRBD1. Losses at the gene ends were 5 bases for V and 8 bases for J; bases not matched to a gene: 7. Germline V gene sequence: CDR1 MNHEY, CDR2 SVGAGI. The CDR3 is made up of 14 amino acids. CDR3 in DNA: TGTGCCAGCAGTCGGCCTACAGGGGGCGATGAGCAGTTCTTC. It is translated as CASSRPTGGDEQFF.

This clonotype was observed a handful of times. CDR3 sequence reads: CASSLDRRTSYGYTF. The CDR3 DNA follows: TGTGCCAGCAGCTTGGACAGAAGAACCTCCTATGGCTACACCTTC. The genes are TRBV5-6 and TRBJ1-2; D is unclear. Germline CDR1 reads SGHDT; CDR2 reads YYEEEE. CDR3 length equals 15 residues. Trimming took 0 bases from V and 4 from J, leaving 13 bases between them. Full variable domain (outside the CDR3, taken from reference TRBV5-6 and TRBJ1-2): DAGVTQSPTHLIKTRGQQVTLRCSPKSGHDTVSWYQQALGQGPQFIFQYYEEEERQRGNFPDRFSGHQFPNYSSELNVNALLLGDSALYLCASSLDRRTSYGYTFGSGTRLTVV.

The gene calls are TRBV20-1 and TRBJ2-1; tentatively, D is TRBD1 or TRBD2 (5 bases each). V dropped 6 bases and J dropped 5 bases, with 17 bases sitting between them. The CDR3 has 14 residues. In germline, CDR1 is DFQATT, CDR2 SNEGSKA (reference sequence). CDR3 residues: CSAAPGRRHNEQFF. DNA of the CDR3: TGCAGTGCCGCGCCGGGACGACGACACAATGAGCAGTTCTTC.

This chain connects TRBV21-1 to TRBJ1-2; TRBD1, the table's D call, was not compared with the DNA. TRBV21-1 constitutes a pseudogene. There are 15 residues in the CDR3. The CDR3, as DNA: TGTGCCAGCAGAATTGAACAGGGAGCCAGCGATGGCTACACCTTC. Translating it yields CASRIEQGASDGYTF.

The rearrangement links TRBV20-1 to TRBJ2-1; TRBD1 is a possible D gene (5 bases). The assigned J gene may be wrong: the sequence end matches TRBJ2-7 better. The CDR3 runs to 14 residues. CDR1 DFQATT and CDR2 SNEGSKA come from the germline V gene (reference sequence). In DNA, the CDR3 is TGCAGTGCTAGATCCAGGGATTACTACAATGAGCAGTACTTC. This codes for CSARSRDYYNEQYF.

The chain joins TRBV11-1 to TRBJ2-7; 12 positions agree with TRBD2. Germline V lookup: CDR1 SGHAT, CDR2 FQDESV (reference sequence). This CDR3 spans 15 amino acids. Unmatched junction bases numbered 8, after V lost 6 bases and J lost 5 bases. CDR3 sequence: CASSLTSGRGDEQYF. For the CDR3, the DNA is TGTGCCAGCAGTTTGACTAGCGGGAGAGGAGACGAGCAGTACTTC.

This clonotype appeared a few times. The chain employs TRBV6-5 and TRBJ2-3; 12 nucleotides align to TRBD2. The junction had 8 bases not matched to a gene; V was cut back by 6 bases and J by 10 bases. Germline V CDR1 and CDR2: MNHEY, SVGAGI. The CDR3 totals 14 residues. The CDR3 loop is CASSGLAGKSAQYF. The CDR3 coding sequence is TGTGCCAGCAGCGGACTAGCGGGGAAATCGGCGCAGTATTTT.

This chain connects TRBV24-1 to TRBJ2-1, with 7 bases that match TRBD2. The V segment lost 0 bases and the J segment 7 bases; nucleotides outside the gene matches: 8. The CDR3 loop spans 16 amino acids. Per the germline V gene, CDR1 is KGHDR and CDR2 is SFDVKD. The chain's CDR3 is CATSDLRGGSENEQFF. The CDR3 bases are TGTGCCACCAGTGATTTGCGCGGGGGTTCTGAGAATGAGCAGTTCTTC.

The chain carries TRBV5-8 and TRBJ2-3, with 10 bases lining up with TRBD2. V lost 3 bases and J lost 2; bases outside the gene matches: 9. This CDR3 is 17 amino acids long. From germline, CDR1 is SGHTS and CDR2 YDEGEE. CDR3 coding DNA: TGTGCCAGCAGCTGGGGGATAGCGGGAGGACCCACAGATACGCAGTATTTT. It encodes CASSWGIAGGPTDTQYF.

V and J are TRBV9 and TRBJ2-2; D call uncertain. Germline V lookup: CDR1 SGDLS, CDR2 YYNGEE. The CDR3 is 12 amino acids. The V gene lost 1 base and the J gene lost 8 bases, with 6 bases spanning the gap. CDR3 nucleotides: TGTGCCAGCAGCGTAAACGTAGGGGAGCTGTTTTTT. Encoded protein: CASSVNVGELFF. Full variable domain (outside the CDR3, taken from reference TRBV9 and TRBJ2-2): DSGVTQTPKHLITATGQRVTLRCSPRSGDLSVYWYQQSLDQGLQFLIQYYNGEERAKGNILERFSAQQFPDLHSELNLSSLELGDSALYFCASSVNVGELFFGEGSRLTVL.